This T cell receptor (beta chain) was identified during a study of PD-L1 blockade in urothelial cancer. Turning to the study itself: About 90% of the 29 patients comprised males who had bladder-origin urothelial cancer. T cells numbered a median of approximately 130,000 in the blood samples. Study findings and constraints: Blood TCR clonality below the median before treatment was a predictor of better survival.

As to this clone: Its antigen is unidentified.

The J segment lost 1 base and the V segment lost 10 bases, leaving 5 bases of the junction unmatched. CDR3 length: 13 amino acids. Germline V gene data show CDR1 as SGHVS and CDR2 as FQNEAQ. The diagnosis in patients was locally advanced or metastatic urothelial carcinoma. Data came from immunoSEQ multiplex PCR; TCRdb stores just in-frame clones and leaves some out. In the table there are fewer than 45,000 clones, about four fifths of which are singletons. The material was PBMCs, obtained around atezolizumab (anti-PD-L1) treatment. The chain uses TRBV7-8 and TRBJ2-3; 7 nucleotides agree with TRBD2. The receptor was derived from a man aged 55 to 70 with urothelial cancer. The CDR3 region is CATGGMGTDTQYF. The DNA of the CDR3 is TGTGCCACCGGGGGGATGGGCACAGATACGCAGTATTTT.